Listed below are T cell receptor beta chains from one sample, sequenced in a study of T-cell reconstitution after alpha-beta-depleted transplantation in children. A single record per CDR3 protein comes from TCRdb applying MiXCR to the PCR reads. The sample lists 500,000 to 600,000 distinct CDR3 sequences; around 20% were seen once. This specimen was PBMCs from the stem cell graft donor, taken from the stem cell graft. Receptor source: a human donor who donated a stem cell graft to a child with acute lymphoblastic leukemia. CDR3s include the opening cysteine and the closing phenylalanine or tryptophan. Clone size is not always given. Where it is, it says once, few, many or a class for expanded clones.

j_gene	len	abundance	v_gene	CDR3aa
TRBJ2-1	13	many	TRBV20-1	CMLRQGPRNEQFF
TRBJ2-7	15	NA	TRBV5-1	CASSPFLAGDYEQYF
TRBJ2-7	12	many	TRBV7-8	CASSPPTYEQYF
TRBJ2-1	17	NA	TRBV12-3/TRBV12-4	CASSLQTSGKVDDEQFF
TRBJ1-1	13	few	TRBV5-1	CASSIEGKAEAFF
TRBJ2-2	13	NA	TRBV2	CASTRQGIGELFF
TRBJ2-1	17	NA	TRBV3-1	CASCDGLAGGPRNEQFF
TRBJ2-1	13	NA	TRBV6-1	CASSRDGPLEQFF
TRBJ2-1	16	few	TRBV3-1	CASTSGQGVSYNEQFF
TRBJ1-3	18	NA	TRBV11-2	CASSRIITGVYSGNTIYF
TRBJ2-5	13	few	TRBV6-5	CASSPMGAETQYF
TRBJ2-1	15	NA	TRBV5-1	CASSFTGQTNNEQFF
TRBJ2-1	16	few	TRBV9	CASSVVAGLGANEQFF
TRBJ2-7	13	NA	TRBV29-1	CSVAWQGEYEQYF
TRBJ2-2	18	few	TRBV25-1	CASSDTSGSSFVSGELFF
TRBJ2-1	16	NA	TRBV4-1	CASSRLAVPSAQEQFF